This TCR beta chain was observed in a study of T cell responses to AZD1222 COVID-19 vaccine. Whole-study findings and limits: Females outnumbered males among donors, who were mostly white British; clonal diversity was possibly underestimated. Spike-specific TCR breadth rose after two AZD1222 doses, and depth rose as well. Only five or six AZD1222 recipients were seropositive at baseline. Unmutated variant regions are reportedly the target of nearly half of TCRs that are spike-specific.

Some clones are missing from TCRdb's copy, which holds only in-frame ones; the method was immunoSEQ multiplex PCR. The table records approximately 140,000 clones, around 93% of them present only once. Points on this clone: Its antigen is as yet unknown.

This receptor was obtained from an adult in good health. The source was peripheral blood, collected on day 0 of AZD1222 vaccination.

The CDR3 is CASSLDRSQPQHF. The CDR3 DNA reads as TGCGCCAGCAGCTTGGACCGCTCTCAGCCCCAGCATTTT. The V and J genes are TRBV5-1 and TRBJ1-5, with D uncertain. Germline V lookup: CDR1 SGHRS, CDR2 YFSETQ. CDR3 length: 13 amino acids. The V end lost 0 bases, the J end lost 6 bases, and 7 bases lay between the germline ends.